The clone carrying this T cell receptor (beta chain) was observed once. Antigen unknown. Trimming removed 10 bases from V and 6 bases from J; junction bases left unmatched: 7. The CDR3 has 13 residues. Germline V CDR1 and CDR2: ENHRY, SYGVKD. The PCR contained 60 Vbeta and 13 Jbeta primers. Using immunoSEQ multiplex PCR, the repertoire was profiled, and TCRdb retains in-frame clones only, with some absent. The data contain 65,000 to 95,000 clones, around 82% of them singletons. The sample is drawn from a study of cytomegalovirus exposure and HLA in healthy donors. For the study at large: A prior study identified 117 million unique TCR beta sequences from about 200 million T cells.

Study-wide findings and caveats: A missense variant in DCLRE1C was later tied to TCR beta V- and J-gene trimming.

Sequenced material: PBMCs. This chain links TRBV10-3 with TRBJ1-4; TRBD1 agrees at 8 bases. The origin of this receptor is a man aged 45-65 years in good health and CMV-seronegative. In DNA form, the CDR3 reads TGTGCCACGACGGACAGGGAGGATGAAAAACTGTTTTTT. Amino acids: CATTDREDEKLFF.